Shown below are 6 T cell receptor beta chains from a single sample sequenced in a study of control samples from healthy donors and cancer patients. Produced via immunoSEQ multiplex PCR; TCRdb's table is partial and in-frame only. In the table there are 100,000 to 150,000 clones, around nine tenths of which are singletons. Sequenced material: blood. Source of these receptors: a man in his forties or fifties in good health.

The chain combines TRBV6-2 or TRBV6-3 with TRBJ1-6, with D possibly being TRBD1 (6 bases). This CDR3 region has 14 residues. CDR1 is MNHEY, CDR2 SVGEGT, per germline. Trimming shortened V by 2 bases and J by 10 bases, and 12 bases separated the two germline ends. Here the CDR3 DNA reads TGTGCCAGCAGTTACGTAGGGGGGCCCTCACCCCTCCACTTT. It is translated as CASSYVGGPSPLHF.

The gene calls are TRBV7-9 and TRBJ2-5; 10 bases are a match to TRBD2. There are 14 residues in the CDR3. J gave up 2 bases and V 3 bases, and 0 bases lay outside the gene matches. The germline CDR1 and CDR2 sequences are SEHNR and FQNEAQ (reference sequence). DNA for the CDR3: TGTGCCAGCAGCTTTAGCGGGGGGCAAGAGACCCAGTACTTC. This sequence encodes CASSFSGGQETQYF.

This clone was seen a few times. The V gene is TRBV12-3 or TRBV12-4, the J gene TRBJ1-2; no clear D. The V end lost 6 bases, the J end lost 1 base, and 9 bases lay between the germline ends. The CDR3 runs to 13 residues. This CDR3 is CASRYNLNYGYTF. Written as DNA, the CDR3 is TGTGCCAGCAGATACAACCTTAACTATGGCTACACCTTC.

The table lists this clone with a few counts. CDR3 in DNA: TGTGCCAGCAGCCAAGATGTCCTCTCCTACGAGCAGTACTTC. The encoded protein is CASSQDVLSYEQYF. The chain joins TRBV3-1 (or the pseudogene TRBV3-2) to TRBJ2-7; D is unresolved. Per the germline V gene, CDR1 is LGHDT and CDR2 is YNNKEL (reference sequence). Trimming left V 0 bases short and J 0 bases short, with 6 bases between. The CDR3 totals 14 residues.

The chain carries TRBV21-1 and TRBJ1-6; the table's D call of TRBD1 was not tested on the DNA. TRBV21-1 is given as a pseudogene. This CDR3 is built from 17 residues. CDR3 DNA: TGTGCCAGCAGCAAAGTTACATCAAAGATCGATAATTCACCCCTCCACTTT. Residues: CASSKVTSKIDNSPLHF.

The chain employs TRBV7-2 and TRBJ1-6, with 9 bases lining up with TRBD1. The germline CDR1 and CDR2 sequences are SGHTA and FQGNSA. This CDR3 is built from 17 residues. Trimming removed 2 bases from V and 8 bases from J; junction bases left unmatched: 10. CDR3 bases: TGTGCCAGCAGCTTAACGGACAGGGGAGGTCGAGATTCACCCCTCCACTTT. This codes for CASSLTDRGGRDSPLHF.